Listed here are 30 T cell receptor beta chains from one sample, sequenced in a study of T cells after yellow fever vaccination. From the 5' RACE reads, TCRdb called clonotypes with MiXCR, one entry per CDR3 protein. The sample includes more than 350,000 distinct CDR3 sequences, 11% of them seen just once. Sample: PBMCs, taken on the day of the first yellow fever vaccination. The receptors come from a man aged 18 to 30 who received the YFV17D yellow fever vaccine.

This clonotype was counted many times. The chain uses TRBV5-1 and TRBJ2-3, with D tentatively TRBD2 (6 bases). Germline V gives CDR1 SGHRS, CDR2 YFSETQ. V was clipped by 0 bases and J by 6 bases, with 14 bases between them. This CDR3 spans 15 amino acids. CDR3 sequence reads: CASSLAGVLPDTQYF. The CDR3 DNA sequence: TGCGCCAGCAGCTTGGCGGGGGTCCTTCCCGATACGCAGTATTTT.

CDR3 sequence reads: CASSPHIRNQPQHF. For the CDR3, the DNA is TGTGCCAGCAGCCCCCACATACGAAATCAGCCCCAGCATTTT. This sequence joins TRBV27 and TRBJ1-5; unclear D gene. CDR3 length equals 14 residues. The V end was cut by 6 bases, the J end by 4 bases, with 13 bases between. CDR1 MNHEY and CDR2 SMNVEV come from the germline V gene (reference sequence).

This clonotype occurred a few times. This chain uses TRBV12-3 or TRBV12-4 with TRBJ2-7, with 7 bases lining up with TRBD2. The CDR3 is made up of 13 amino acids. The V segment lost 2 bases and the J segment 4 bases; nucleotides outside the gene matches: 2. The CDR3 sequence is CASSLRDYYEQYF. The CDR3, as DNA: TGTGCCAGCAGTTTACGGGACTATTACGAGCAGTACTTC.

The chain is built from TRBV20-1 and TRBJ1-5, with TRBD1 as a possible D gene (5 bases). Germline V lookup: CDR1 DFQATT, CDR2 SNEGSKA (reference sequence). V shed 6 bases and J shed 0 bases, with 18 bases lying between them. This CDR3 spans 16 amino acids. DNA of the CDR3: TGCAGTGCCCAGCGTGGGGGGTCATATAGCAATCAGCCCCAGCATTTT. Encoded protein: CSAQRGGSYSNQPQHF.

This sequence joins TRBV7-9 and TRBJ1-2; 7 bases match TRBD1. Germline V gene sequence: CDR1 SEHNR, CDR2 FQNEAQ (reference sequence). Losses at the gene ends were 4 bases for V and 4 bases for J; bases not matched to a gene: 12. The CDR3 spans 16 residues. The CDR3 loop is CASSSYSRDSPYGYTF. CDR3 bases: TGTGCCAGCAGCTCCTACTCCCGGGACAGCCCCTATGGCTACACCTTC. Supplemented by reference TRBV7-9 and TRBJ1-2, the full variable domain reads DTGVSQNPRHKITKRGQNVTFRCDPISEHNRLYWYRQTLGQGPEFLTYFQNEAQLEKSRLLSDRFSAERPKGSFSTLEIQRTEQGDSAMYLCASSSYSRDSPYGYTFGSGTRLTVV.

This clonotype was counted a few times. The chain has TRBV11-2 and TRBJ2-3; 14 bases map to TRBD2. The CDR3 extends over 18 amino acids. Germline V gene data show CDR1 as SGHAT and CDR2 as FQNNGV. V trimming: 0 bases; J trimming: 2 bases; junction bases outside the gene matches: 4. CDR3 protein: CASSLEGLAGVFTDTQYF. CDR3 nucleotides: TGTGCCAGCAGCTTAGAGGGACTAGCGGGGGTTTTCACAGATACGCAGTATTTT.

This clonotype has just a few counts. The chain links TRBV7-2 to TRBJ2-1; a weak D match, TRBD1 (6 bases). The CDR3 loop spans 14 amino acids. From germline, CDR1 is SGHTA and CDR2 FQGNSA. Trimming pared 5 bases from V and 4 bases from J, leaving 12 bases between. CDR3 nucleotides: TGTGCCAGCAGCCTGACAGGAGAGTACAATGAGCAGTTCTTC. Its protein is CASSLTGEYNEQFF.

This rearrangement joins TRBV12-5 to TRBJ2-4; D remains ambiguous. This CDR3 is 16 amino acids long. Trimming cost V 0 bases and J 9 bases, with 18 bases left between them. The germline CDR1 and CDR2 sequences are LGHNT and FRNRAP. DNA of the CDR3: TGTGCTAGTGGTTTGGTAGCGACGACGCGTGATGCCATTCAGTACTTC. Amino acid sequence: CASGLVATTRDAIQYF.

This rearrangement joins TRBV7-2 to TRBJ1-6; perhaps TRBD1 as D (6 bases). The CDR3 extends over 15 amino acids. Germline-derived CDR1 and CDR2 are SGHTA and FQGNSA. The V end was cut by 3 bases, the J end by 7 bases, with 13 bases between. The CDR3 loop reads CASSLGGPRNSPLHF. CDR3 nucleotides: TGTGCCAGCAGCTTGGGGGGCCCTAGGAATTCACCCCTCCACTTT.

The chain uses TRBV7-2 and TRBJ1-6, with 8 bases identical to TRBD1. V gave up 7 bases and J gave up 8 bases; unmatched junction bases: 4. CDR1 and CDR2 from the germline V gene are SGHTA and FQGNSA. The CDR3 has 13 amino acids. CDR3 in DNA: TGTGCCAGCACGACAGGGGTATATTCACCCCTCCACTTT. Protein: CASTTGVYSPLHF.

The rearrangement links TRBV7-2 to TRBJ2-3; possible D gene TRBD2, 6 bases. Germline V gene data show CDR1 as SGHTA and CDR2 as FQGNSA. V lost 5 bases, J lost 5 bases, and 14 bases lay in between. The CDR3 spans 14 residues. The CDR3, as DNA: TGTGCCAGCAGCCAAGGACTAAGTGGAGATACGCAGTATTTT. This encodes CASSQGLSGDTQYF.

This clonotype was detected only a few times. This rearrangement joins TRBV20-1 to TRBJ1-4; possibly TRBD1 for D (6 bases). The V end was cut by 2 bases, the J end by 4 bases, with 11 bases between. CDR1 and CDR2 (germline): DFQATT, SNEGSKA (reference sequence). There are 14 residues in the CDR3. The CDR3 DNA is TGCAGTGCTAGACGGGGACAAATTAATGAAAAACTGTTTTTT. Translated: CSARRGQINEKLFF.

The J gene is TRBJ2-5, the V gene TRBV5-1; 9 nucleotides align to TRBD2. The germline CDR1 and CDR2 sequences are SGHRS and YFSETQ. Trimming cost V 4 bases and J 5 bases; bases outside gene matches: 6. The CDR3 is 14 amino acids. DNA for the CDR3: TGCGCCAGCAGCCCAGCGGGGGGCTATGAGACCCAGTACTTC. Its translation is CASSPAGGYETQYF.

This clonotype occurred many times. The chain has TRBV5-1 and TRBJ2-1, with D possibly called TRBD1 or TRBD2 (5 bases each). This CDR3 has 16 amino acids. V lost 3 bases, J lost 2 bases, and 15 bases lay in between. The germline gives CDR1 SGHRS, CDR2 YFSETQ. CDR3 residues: CASSSTGTRTYNEQFF. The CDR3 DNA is TGCGCCAGCAGCTCTACCGGGACCCGGACCTACAATGAGCAGTTCTTC.

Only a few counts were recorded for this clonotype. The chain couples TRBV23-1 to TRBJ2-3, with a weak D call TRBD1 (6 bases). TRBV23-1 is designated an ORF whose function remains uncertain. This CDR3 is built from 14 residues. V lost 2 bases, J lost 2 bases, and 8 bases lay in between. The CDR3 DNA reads TGCGCCAGCAGTCAAGGGGGCCTCACAGATACGCAGTATTTT. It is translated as CASSQGGLTDTQYF.

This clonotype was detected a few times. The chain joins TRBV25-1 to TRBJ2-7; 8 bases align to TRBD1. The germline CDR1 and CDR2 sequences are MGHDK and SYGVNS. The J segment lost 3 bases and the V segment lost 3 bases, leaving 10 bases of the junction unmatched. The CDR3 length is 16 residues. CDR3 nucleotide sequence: TGTGCCAGCAGTGACCTGGGGCGGGACAGGTTCTACGAGCAGTACTTC. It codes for CASSDLGRDRFYEQYF.

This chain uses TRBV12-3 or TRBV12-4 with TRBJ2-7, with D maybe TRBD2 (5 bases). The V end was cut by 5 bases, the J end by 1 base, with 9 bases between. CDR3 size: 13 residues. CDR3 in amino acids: CASSPGESYEQYF. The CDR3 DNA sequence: TGTGCCAGCAGTCCCGGGGAGTCCTACGAGCAGTACTTC.

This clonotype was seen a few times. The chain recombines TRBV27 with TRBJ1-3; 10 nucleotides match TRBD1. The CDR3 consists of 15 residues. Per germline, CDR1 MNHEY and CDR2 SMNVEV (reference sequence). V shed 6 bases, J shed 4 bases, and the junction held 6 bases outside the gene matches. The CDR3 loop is CASSTTGGSGNTIYF. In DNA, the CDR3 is TGTGCCAGCAGCACGACAGGGGGCTCAGGAAACACCATATATTTT.

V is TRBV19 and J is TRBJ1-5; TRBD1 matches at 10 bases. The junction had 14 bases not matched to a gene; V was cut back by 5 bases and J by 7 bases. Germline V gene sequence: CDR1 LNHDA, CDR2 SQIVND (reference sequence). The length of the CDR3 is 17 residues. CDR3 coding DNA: TGTGCCAGTAGTGCCGGGAGGGACAGGGGTTTCCGGCAGCCCCAGCATTTT. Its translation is CASSAGRDRGFRQPQHF.

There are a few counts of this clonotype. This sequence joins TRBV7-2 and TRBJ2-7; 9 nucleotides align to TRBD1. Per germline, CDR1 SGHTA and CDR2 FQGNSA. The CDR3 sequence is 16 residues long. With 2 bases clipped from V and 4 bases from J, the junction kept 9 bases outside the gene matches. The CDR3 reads CASSLFGTGLGYEQYF. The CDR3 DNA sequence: TGTGCCAGCAGCTTATTCGGGACAGGGTTAGGGTACGAGCAGTACTTC.

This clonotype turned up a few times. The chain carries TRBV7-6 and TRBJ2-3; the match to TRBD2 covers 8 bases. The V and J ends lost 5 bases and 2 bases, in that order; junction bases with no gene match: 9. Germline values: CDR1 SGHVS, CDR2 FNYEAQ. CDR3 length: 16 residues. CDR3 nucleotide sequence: TGTGCCAGCAGCCATCCACTAGCGGATGCCACAGATACGCAGTATTTT. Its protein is CASSHPLADATDTQYF.

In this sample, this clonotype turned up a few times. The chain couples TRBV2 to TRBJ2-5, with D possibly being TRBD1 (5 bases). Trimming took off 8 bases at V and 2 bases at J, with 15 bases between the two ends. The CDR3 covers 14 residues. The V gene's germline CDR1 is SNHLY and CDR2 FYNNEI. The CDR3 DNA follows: TGTGCCAGCGAAGCTCGGCAGGGACAAGAGACCCAGTACTTC. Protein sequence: CASEARQGQETQYF.

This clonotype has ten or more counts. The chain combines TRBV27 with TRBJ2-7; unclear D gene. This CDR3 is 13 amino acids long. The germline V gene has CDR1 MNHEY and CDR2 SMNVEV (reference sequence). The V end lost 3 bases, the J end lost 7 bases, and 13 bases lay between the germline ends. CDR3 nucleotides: TGTGCCAGCAGTTTTGGGGTAGTAGAAGAGCAGTACGTC. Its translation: CASSFGVVEEQYV.

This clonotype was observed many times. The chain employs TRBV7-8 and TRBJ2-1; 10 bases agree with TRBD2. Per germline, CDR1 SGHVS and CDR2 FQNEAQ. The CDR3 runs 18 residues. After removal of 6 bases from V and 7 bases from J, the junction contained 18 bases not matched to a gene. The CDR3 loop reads CASRLNLAGVASNNEQFF. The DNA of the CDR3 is TGTGCCAGCAGGTTAAACCTAGCGGGAGTAGCGAGTAATAATGAGCAGTTCTTC.

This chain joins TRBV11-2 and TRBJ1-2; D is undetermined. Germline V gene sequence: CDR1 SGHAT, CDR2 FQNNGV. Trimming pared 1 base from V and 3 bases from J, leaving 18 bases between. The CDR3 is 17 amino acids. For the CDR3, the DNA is TGTGCCAGCAGCTTAGGGGCCTCGGCCTGGGTACACTATGGCTACACCTTC. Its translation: CASSLGASAWVHYGYTF.

CDR3 bases: TGTGCCAGCACGGAGGCGTGGGAGACCCAGTACTTC. Translated: CASTEAWETQYF. J is TRBJ2-5 and V is TRBV5-5; weak D call: TRBD2 (5 bases). V lost 6 bases and J lost 5, with 11 bases in between. CDR3 length: 12 residues. Germline V CDR1 and CDR2: SGHKS, YYEKEE (reference sequence).

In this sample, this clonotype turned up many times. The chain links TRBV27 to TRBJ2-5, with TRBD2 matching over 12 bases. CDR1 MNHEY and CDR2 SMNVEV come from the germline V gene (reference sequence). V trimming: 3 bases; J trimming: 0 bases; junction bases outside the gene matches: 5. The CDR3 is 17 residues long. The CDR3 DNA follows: TGTGCCAGCAGTTTCCTAGGGACTAGCGGGTACCAAGAGACCCAGTACTTC. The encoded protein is CASSFLGTSGYQETQYF.

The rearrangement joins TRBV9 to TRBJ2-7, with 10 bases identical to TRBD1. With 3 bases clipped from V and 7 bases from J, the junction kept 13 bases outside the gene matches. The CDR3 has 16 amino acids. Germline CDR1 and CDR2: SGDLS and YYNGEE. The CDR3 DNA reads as TGTGCCAGCAGCGCCTCCTCCGGGACAGGGGCGGGGGAGCAGTACGTC. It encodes CASSASSGTGAGEQYV.

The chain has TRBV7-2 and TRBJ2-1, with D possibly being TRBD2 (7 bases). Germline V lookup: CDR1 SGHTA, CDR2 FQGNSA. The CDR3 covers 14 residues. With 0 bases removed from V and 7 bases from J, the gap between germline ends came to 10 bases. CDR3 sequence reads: CASSLAGGRNEQFF. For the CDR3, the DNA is TGTGCCAGCAGCTTAGCGGGGGGGCGGAATGAGCAGTTCTTC.

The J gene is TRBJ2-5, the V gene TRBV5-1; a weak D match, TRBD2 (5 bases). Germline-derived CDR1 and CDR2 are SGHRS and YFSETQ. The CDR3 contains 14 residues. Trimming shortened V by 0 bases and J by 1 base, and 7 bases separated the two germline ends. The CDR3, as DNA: TGCGCCAGCAGCTTGGCACTAGTCCAAGAGACCCAGTACTTC. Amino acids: CASSLALVQETQYF.